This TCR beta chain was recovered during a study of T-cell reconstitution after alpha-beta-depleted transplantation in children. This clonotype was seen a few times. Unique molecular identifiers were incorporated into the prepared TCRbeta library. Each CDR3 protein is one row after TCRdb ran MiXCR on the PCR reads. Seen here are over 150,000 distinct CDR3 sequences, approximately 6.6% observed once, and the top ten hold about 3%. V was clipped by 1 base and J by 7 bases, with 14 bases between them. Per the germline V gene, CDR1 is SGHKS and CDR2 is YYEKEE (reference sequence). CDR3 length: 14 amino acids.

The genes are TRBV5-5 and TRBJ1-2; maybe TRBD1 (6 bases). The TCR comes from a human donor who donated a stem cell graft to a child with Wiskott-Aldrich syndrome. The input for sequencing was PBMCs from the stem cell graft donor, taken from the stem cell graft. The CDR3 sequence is CASSLRGAPFGYTF. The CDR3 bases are TGTGCCAGCAGCTTGCGGGGGGCGCCCTTTGGCTACACCTTC.